The entry below gives a single T cell receptor beta chain sequence along with its context. These data come from a study of cytomegalovirus exposure and HLA in healthy donors. Germline lookup yields CDR1 LNHNV and CDR2 YYDKDF (reference sequence). The CDR3 has 15 residues. V trimming: 1 base; J trimming: 8 bases; junction bases outside the gene matches: 7. PCR amplification relied on 60 Vbeta primers (plus 13 Jbeta primers). Some clones are missing from TCRdb's copy, which holds only in-frame ones; the method was immunoSEQ multiplex PCR. The repertoire has about 190,000 clones, around 86% of them found once; the top ten carry 10%.

The sequenced sample was PBMCs. The chain links TRBV15 to TRBJ1-5; 8 nucleotides match TRBD1. The clonotype was recovered from a woman in her forties or fifties in good health and CMV-seropositive. For the CDR3, the DNA is TGTGCCACCAGCAGAGTTTCAGGGGGCGTAGAGCCCCAGCATTTT. Translation: CATSRVSGGVEPQHF.